Listed here are 4 T cell receptor beta chains from one sample, sequenced in a study of blood T cell repertoires in COVID-19. Here immunoSEQ multiplex PCR was the method, and the copy in TCRdb shows in-frame clones only, minus some. The table records 150,000 to 200,000 clones, about four fifths of them present only once. Sequences were obtained from peripheral blood. These receptor sequences come from a woman older than 75 with acute or convalescent COVID-19.

The chain combines TRBV18 with TRBJ2-7; D remains unclear. Trimming cost V 1 base and J 4 bases, with 5 bases left between them. CDR1 is KGHSH and CDR2 is LQKENI in the germline V gene. The CDR3 covers 12 residues. The CDR3 DNA follows: TGTGCCAGCTCACCACGACAATACGAGCAGTACTTC. It codes for CASSPRQYEQYF.

The chain recombines TRBV6-5 with TRBJ2-1; a weak D match, TRBD1 (6 bases). Germline V CDR1 and CDR2: MNHEY, SVGAGI. CDR3 length: 15 amino acids. Trimming took 0 bases from V and 6 from J, leaving 12 bases between them. CDR3 in amino acids: CASSYSYLQGNEQFF. DNA of the CDR3: TGTGCCAGCAGTTACTCGTACTTACAGGGCAATGAGCAGTTCTTC.

V gene TRBV3-1 (or the pseudogene TRBV3-2) combines with J gene TRBJ1-3, with D perhaps TRBD1 (5 bases). V was shortened by 3 bases and J by 4 bases, with 7 bases between the two germline ends. Germline V CDR1 and CDR2: LGHDT, YNNKEL (reference sequence). The CDR3 runs to 13 residues. The CDR3 here is CASSQTEGNTIYF. DNA of the CDR3: TGTGCCAGCAGCCAGACAGAGGGAAACACCATATATTTT.

The chain combines TRBV6-5 with TRBJ1-2, with 9 bases matching TRBD1. The CDR3 sequence is 14 residues long. Germline lookup yields CDR1 MNHEY and CDR2 SVGAGI. V gave up 6 bases and J gave up 7 bases; unmatched junction bases: 9. The CDR3 nucleotides are TGTGCCAGCAGGCCCGGGACAGGGTCCCGTGGCTACACCTTC. Its protein product is CASRPGTGSRGYTF.